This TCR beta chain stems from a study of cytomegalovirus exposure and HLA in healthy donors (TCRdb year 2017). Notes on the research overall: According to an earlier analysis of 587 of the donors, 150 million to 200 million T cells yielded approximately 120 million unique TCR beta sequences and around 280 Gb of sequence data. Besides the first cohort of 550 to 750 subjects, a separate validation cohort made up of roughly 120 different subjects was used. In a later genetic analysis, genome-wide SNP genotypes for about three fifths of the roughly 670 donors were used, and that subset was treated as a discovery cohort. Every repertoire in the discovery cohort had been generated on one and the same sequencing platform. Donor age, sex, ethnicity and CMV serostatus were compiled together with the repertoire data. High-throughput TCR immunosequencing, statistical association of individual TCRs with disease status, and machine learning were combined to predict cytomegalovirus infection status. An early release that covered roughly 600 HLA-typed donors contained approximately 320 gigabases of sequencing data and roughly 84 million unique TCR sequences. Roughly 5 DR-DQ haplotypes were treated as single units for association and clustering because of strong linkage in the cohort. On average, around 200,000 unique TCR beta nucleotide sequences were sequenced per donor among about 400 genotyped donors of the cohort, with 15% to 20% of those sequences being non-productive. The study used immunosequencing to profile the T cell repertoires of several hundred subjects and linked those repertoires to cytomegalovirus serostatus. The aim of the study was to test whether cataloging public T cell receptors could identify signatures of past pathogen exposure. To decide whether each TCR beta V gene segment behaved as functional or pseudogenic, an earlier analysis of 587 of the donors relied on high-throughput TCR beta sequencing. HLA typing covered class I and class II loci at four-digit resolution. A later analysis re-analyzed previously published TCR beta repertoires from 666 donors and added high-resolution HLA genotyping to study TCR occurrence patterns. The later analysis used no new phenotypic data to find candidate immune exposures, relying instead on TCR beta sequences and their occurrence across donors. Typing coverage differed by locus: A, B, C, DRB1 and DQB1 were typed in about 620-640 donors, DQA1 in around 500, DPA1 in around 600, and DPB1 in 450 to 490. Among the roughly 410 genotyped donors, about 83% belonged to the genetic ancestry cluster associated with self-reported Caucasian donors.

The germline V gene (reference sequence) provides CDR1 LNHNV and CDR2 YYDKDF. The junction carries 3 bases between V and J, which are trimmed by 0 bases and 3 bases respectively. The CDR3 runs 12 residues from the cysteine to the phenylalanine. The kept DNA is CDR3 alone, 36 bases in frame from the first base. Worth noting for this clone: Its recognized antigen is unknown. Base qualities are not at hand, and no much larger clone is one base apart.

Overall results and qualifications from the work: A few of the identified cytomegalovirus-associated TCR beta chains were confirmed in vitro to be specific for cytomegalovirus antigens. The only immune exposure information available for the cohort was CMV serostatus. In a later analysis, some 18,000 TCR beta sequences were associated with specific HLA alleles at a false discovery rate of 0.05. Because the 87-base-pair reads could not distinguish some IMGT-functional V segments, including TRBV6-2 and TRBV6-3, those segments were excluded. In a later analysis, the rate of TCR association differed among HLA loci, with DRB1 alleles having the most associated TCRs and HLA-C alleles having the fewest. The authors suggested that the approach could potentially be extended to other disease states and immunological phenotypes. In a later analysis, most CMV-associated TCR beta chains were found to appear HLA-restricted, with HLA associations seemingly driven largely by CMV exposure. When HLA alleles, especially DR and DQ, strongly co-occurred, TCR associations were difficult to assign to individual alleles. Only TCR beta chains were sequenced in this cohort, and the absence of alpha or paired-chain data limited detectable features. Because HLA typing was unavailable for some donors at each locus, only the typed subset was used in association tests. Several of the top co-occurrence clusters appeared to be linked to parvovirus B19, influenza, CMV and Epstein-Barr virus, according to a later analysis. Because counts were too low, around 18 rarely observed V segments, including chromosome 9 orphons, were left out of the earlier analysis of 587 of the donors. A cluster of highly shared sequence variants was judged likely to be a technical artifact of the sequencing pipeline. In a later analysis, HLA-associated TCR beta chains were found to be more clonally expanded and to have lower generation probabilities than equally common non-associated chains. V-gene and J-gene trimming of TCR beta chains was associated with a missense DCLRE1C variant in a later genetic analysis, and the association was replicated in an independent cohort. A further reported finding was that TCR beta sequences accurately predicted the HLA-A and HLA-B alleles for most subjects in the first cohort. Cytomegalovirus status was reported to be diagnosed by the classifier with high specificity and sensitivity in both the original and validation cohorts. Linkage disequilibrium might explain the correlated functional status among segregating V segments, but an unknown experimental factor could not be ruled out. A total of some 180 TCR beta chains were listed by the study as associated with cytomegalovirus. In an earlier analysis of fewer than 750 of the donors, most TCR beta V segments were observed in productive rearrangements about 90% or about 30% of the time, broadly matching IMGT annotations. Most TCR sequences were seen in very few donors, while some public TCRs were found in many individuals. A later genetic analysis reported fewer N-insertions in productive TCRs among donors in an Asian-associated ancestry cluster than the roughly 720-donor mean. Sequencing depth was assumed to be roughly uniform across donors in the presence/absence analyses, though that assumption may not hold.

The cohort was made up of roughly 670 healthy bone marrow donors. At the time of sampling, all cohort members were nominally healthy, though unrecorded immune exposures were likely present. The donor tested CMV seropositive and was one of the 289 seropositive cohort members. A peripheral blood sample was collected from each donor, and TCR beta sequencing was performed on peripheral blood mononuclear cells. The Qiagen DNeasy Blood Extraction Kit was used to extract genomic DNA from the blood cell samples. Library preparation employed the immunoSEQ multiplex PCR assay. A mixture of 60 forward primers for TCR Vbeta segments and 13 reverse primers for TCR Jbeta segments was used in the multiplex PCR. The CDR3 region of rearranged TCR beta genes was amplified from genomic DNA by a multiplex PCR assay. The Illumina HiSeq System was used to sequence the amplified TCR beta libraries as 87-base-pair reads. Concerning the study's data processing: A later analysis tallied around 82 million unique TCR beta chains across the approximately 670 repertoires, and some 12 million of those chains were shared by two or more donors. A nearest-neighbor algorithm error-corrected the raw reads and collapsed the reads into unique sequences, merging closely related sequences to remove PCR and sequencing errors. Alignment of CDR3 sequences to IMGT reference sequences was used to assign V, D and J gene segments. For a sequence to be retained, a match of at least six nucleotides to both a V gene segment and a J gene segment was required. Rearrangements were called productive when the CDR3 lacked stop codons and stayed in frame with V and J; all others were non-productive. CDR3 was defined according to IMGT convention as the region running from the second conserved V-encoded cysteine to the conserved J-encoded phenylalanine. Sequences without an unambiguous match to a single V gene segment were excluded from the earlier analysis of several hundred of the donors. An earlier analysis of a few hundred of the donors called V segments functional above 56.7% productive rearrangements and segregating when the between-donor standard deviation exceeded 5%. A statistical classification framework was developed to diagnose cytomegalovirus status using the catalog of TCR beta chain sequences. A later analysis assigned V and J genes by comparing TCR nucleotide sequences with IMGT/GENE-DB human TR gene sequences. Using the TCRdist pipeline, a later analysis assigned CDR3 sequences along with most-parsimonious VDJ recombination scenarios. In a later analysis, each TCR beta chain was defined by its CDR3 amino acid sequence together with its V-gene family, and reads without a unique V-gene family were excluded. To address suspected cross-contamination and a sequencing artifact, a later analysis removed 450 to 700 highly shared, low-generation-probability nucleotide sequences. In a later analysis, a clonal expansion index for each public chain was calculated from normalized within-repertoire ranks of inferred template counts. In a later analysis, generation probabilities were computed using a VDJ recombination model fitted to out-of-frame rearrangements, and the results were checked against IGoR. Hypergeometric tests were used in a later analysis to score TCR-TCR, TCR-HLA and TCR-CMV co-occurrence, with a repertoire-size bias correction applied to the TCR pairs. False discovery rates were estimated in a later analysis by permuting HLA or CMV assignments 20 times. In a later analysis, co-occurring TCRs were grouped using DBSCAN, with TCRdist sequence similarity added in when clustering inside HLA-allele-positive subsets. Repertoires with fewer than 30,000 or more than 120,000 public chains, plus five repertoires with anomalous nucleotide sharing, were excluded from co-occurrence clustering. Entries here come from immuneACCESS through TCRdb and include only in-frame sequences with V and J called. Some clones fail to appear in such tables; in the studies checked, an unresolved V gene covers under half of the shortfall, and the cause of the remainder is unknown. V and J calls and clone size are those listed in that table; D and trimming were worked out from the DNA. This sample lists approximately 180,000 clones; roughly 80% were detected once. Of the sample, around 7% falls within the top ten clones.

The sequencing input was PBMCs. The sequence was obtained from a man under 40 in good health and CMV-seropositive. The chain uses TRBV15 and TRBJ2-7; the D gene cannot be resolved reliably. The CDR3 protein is CATSRDIYEQYF. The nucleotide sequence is TGTGCCACCAGCAGAGACATCTACGAGCAGTACTTC.